Listed below are T cell receptor beta chains from one sample, sequenced in a study of shared clonotypes between healthy human individuals. The repertoire was sequenced with immunoSEQ multiplex PCR; TCRdb's copy has only in-frame clones and lacks some. The data contain over a million clones, roughly 97% of them singletons. The sample was naive CD4+ T cells sorted from blood. The receptors derive from a man in his thirties or forties in good health. The CDR3 runs from the conserved cysteine through the conserved F or W. The D gene is left open where the match is weak. Size is stated for part of the rows, as once, few or many counts, or as a class when the clone is expanded.

NA	TRBV28	NA	TRBJ2-1	TGTGCCAGCAGTTTTCTGGGAGCGGGCTATGAGCAGTTCTTC	CASSFLGAGYEQFF
TRBD2	TRBV7-9	NA	TRBJ2-3	TGTGCCAGCAGCTCCAACTCTCCGGGACTAGCGGGAATGACAGATACGCAGTATTTT	CASSSNSPGLAGMTDTQYF
NA	TRBV18	NA	TRBJ2-7	TGTGCCAGCTCACCAATCACTAGGGGTGGAAACGAGCAGTACTTC	CASSPITRGGNEQYF
TRBD2	TRBV10-3	once	TRBJ2-1	TGTGCCATCATCCCTAGCGGGAAGTACAATGAGCAGTTCTTC	CAIIPSGKYNEQFF
NA	TRBV12-1	NA	TRBJ2-7	TGTGCCAGCAGCTGGGACAGGCTCGGGGAGCAGTACTTC	CASSWDRLGEQYF
NA	TRBV7-6	NA	TRBJ1-1	TGTGCCAGCAGCTCTCGGTCGAACACTGAAGCTTTCTTT	CASSSRSNTEAFF
NA	TRBV6-1	NA	TRBJ1-5	TGTGCCAGCAGTGAAGGACGGGAGTGGAATCAGCCCCAGCATTTT	CASSEGREWNQPQHF
TRBD2	TRBV25-1	NA	TRBJ2-7	TGTGCCAGCAGTGATTCGGGAGGGCCCTACGAGCAGTACTTC	CASSDSGGPYEQYF
TRBD1	TRBV18	once	TRBJ2-3	TGTGCCAGCTCAGTCAAGACAGGGGGCCCTGGAGATACGCAGTATTTT	CASSVKTGGPGDTQYF
NA	TRBV28	NA	TRBJ2-3	TGTGCCAGCAGAACGGGTCGCTTTACAGATACGCAGTATTTT	CASRTGRFTDTQYF
NA	TRBV2	NA	TRBJ2-3	TGTGCCAGCAGACTAGACTTCGGAGGAGGGGATACGCAGTATTTT	CASRLDFGGGDTQYF
NA	TRBV5-1	NA	TRBJ2-5	TGCGCCAGCAGCCTGGACACTTCAGGGACCCAGTACTTC	CASSLDTSGTQYF
NA	TRBV6-5	NA	TRBJ2-3	TGTGCCAGCAGTCTTACCCCCACAACCCGCACGCAGTATTTT	CASSLTPTTRTQYF
TRBD2	TRBV5-4	NA	TRBJ2-3	TGTGCCAGCAGCGAAGGACTAGCGGGGGCAGATACGCAGTATTTT	CASSEGLAGADTQYF
TRBD1	TRBV25-1	NA	TRBJ1-1	TGTGCCAGCAGAGGGACAGGAACGCACACTGAAGCTTTCTTT	CASRGTGTHTEAFF
NA	TRBV7-2	once	TRBJ2-7	TGTGCCAGCAGCAATCCGAGGTACGAGCAGTACTTC	CASSNPRYEQYF
NA	TRBV5-1	NA	TRBJ2-5	TGCGCCAGCAGCGCCACGTCTCAGGGGAGACGGGAGACCCAGTACTTC	CASSATSQGRRETQYF
NA	TRBV19	NA	TRBJ2-1	TGTGCCAGTCGGGAAGACTCCTACAATGAGCAGTTCTTC	CASREDSYNEQFF
NA	TRBV29-1	NA	TRBJ2-5	TGCAGCGTGGGGGACGGTCAAGAGACCCAGTACTTC	CSVGDGQETQYF
NA	TRBV10-3	NA	TRBJ2-2	TGTGCCATCAGTGGCTCCCGATTGTTGACGGGAGTGGGGACCGGGGAGCTGTTTTTT	CAISGSRLLTGVGTGELFF
NA	TRBV18	NA	TRBJ1-5	TGTGCCAGCTCACCCAGAAATAGCAATCAGCCCCAGCATTTT	CASSPRNSNQPQHF
NA	TRBV5-1	NA	TRBJ2-7	TGCGCCAGCAGCTTGAACGACTACGAGCAGTACTTC	CASSLNDYEQYF
TRBD2	TRBV5-1	NA	TRBJ2-1	TGCGCCAGCAGCCCCAACGTTGCTGCGGGAGGGCTCCCGGTCTTC	CASSPNVAAGGLPVF
NA	TRBV5-1	NA	TRBJ2-5	TGCGCCAGCAGCTTGTGGGCAGGGCAAGAGACCCAGTACTTC	CASSLWAGQETQYF
TRBD2	TRBV29-1	NA	TRBJ2-3	TGCAGCGTGACCCGGGGGGGGGACGCCGGGGGCACAGATACGCAGTATTTT	CSVTRGGDAGGTDTQYF
TRBD1	TRBV7-8	once	TRBJ2-2	TGTGCCAGCAGACCGGACAGGGTGACCGGGGAGCTGTTTTTT	CASRPDRVTGELFF
TRBD1	TRBV18	NA	TRBJ1-1	TGTGCCAGCTCACCACTGACAGGGGAATTGAACACTGAAGCTTTCTTT	CASSPLTGELNTEAFF
NA	TRBV28	NA	TRBJ1-5	TGTGCCAGCAGTTTTCCACAGGGACTCGGATATCAGCCCCAGCATTTT	CASSFPQGLGYQPQHF
TRBD2	TRBV6-1	once	TRBJ2-1	TGTGCCAGCTCATCGGAGCGGGGGTCCTACAATGAGCAGTTCTTC	CASSSERGSYNEQFF
NA	TRBV7-2	once	TRBJ1-3	TGTGCCAGCAGCTTAAGCGGCGAACCCTCTGGAAACACCATATATTTT	CASSLSGEPSGNTIYF
NA	TRBV12-5	NA	TRBJ1-1	TGTGCTAGCCGGGCCGACAGGGAAGCTTTCTTT	CASRADREAFF
NA	TRBV5-1	few	TRBJ2-2	TGCGCCAGCAGCTTAAATACGGGCACCGGGGAGCTGTTTTTT	CASSLNTGTGELFF
NA	TRBV5-8	NA	TRBJ2-3	TGTGCCAGCAGCCCCTCTGGGACAGATACGCAGTATTTT	CASSPSGTDTQYF
NA	TRBV6-1	NA	TRBJ2-7	TGTGCCAGCAGTGTAAACACCGTCGGGTCCTTACGGGTCTCCGAGCAGTACTTC	CASSVNTVGSLRVSEQYF
TRBD2	TRBV5-1	NA	TRBJ2-5	TGCGCCAGCAGCCCGGGGACTAGCGGGAGCGGGGAGACCCAGTACTTC	CASSPGTSGSGETQYF
NA	TRBV5-1	NA	TRBJ2-2	TGCGCCAGCAGCTTCAAGAACACCGGGGAGCTGTTTTTT	CASSFKNTGELFF
TRBD2	TRBV27	NA	TRBJ2-1	TGTGCCAGCAGCCCTTACGGGACTAGCGGGAGGTCCTACAATGAGCAGTTCTTC	CASSPYGTSGRSYNEQFF
NA	TRBV7-2	NA	TRBJ2-7	TGTGCCAGCAGCTTAATGCCTCTAGAGTACGAGCAGTACTTC	CASSLMPLEYEQYF
TRBD2	TRBV11-2	NA	TRBJ2-2	TGTGCCAGCAGCCTAGCGGGTACGGGCACCGGGGAGCTGTTTTTT	CASSLAGTGTGELFF
NA	TRBV28	NA	TRBJ1-1	TGTGCCAGCAGTTTCTCTCGACGAAACACTGAAGCTTTCTTT	CASSFSRRNTEAFF